What follows are 10 T cell receptor beta chains derived from one specimen sequenced in a study of Tregs in tolerant kidney transplant recipients. The repertoire was sequenced with immunoSEQ multiplex PCR; TCRdb's copy has only in-frame clones and lacks some. The table includes over 70,000 clones, around 90% detected once. Mixed chimerism was transient after nonmyeloablative marrow transplants from related graft donors. This specimen consisted of CD4+ T cells from blood (PBMCs), obtained 24 months after the transplant. These receptors were taken from a human patient who received a combined kidney and bone marrow transplant. Some of these T cells may belong to the graft donor.

The rearrangement joins TRBV6-1 to TRBJ2-1; TRBD1 might be the D (6 bases). The V gene lost 1 base and the J gene lost 4 bases, with 11 bases spanning the gap. This CDR3 region has 15 residues. The germline V gene has CDR1 MNHNS and CDR2 SASEGT. The CDR3, as DNA: TGTGCCAGCAGTGAAGGCTGGGGGCCGTACAATGAGCAGTTCTTC. It translates to CASSEGWGPYNEQFF.

The chain recombines TRBV18 with TRBJ1-2; 7 bases map to TRBD1. CDR1 and CDR2 from the germline V gene are KGHSH and LQKENI. After removal of 3 bases from V and 2 bases from J, the junction contained 6 bases not matched to a gene. The CDR3 has 15 amino acids. Here the CDR3 reads CASSPSGQANYGYTF. In nucleotides, the CDR3 is TGTGCCAGCTCACCGTCCGGACAGGCGAACTATGGCTACACCTTC.

The chain joins TRBV7-9 to TRBJ2-7; 7 bases are shared with TRBD1. The CDR3 covers 14 residues. CDR1 is SEHNR and CDR2 is FQNEAQ in the germline V gene (reference sequence). Unmatched junction bases numbered 9, after V lost 6 bases and J lost 4 bases. As DNA, the CDR3 is TGTGCCAGCAGACGGACAGGTAGTGGTTACGAGCAGTACTTC. This encodes CASRRTGSGYEQYF.

This chain connects TRBV7-2 to TRBJ2-2, with TRBD2 identical over 11 bases. With 1 base clipped from V and 3 bases from J, the junction kept 7 bases outside the gene matches. CDR3 length equals 18 residues. Per the germline V gene, CDR1 is SGHTA and CDR2 is FQGNSA. CDR3 DNA: TGTGCCAGCAGCTTAGGTTGGACTAGCGGGCAAGACACCGGGGAGCTGTTTTTT. Protein sequence: CASSLGWTSGQDTGELFF.

The CDR3 DNA reads TGTGCCAGCAAATGGGAACTAGCGGGGGGTCTTAGCACAGATACGCAGTATTTT. Translation gives CASKWELAGGLSTDTQYF. This chain connects TRBV2 to TRBJ2-3; TRBD2 matches 12 bases. The germline CDR1 and CDR2 sequences are SNHLY and FYNNEI. This CDR3 has 18 amino acids. The V gene end was trimmed by 7 bases and the J gene end by 0 bases; junction bases not matched to a gene: 11.

This clone was found once. The V call is TRBV6-5, the J call TRBJ1-1, with 9 bases identical to TRBD1. This CDR3 comprises 13 residues. The V and J ends lost 6 bases and 6 bases, in that order; junction bases with no gene match: 5. The germline V gene has CDR1 MNHEY and CDR2 SVGAGI. CDR3 nucleotides: TGTGCCAGCAGGTCACAGGGGGCCGCTGAAGCTTTCTTT. It translates to CASRSQGAAEAFF.

The chain uses TRBV18 and TRBJ1-2; weak D call: TRBD1 (6 bases). V was pared by 2 bases and J by 4 bases, with 11 bases between. CDR1 KGHSH and CDR2 LQKENI come from the germline V gene. The CDR3 totals 14 residues. The CDR3 sequence is CASSPAQGRYGYTF. The CDR3 DNA sequence: TGTGCCAGCTCACCAGCGCAGGGGCGCTATGGCTACACCTTC.

The chain joins TRBV11-1 to TRBJ1-1; D remains ambiguous. CDR3 length: 16 amino acids. Trimming cost V 3 bases and J 3 bases, with 17 bases left between them. Germline CDR1 and CDR2: SGHAT and FQDESV (reference sequence). In DNA, the CDR3 is TGTGCCAGCAGCTTGGAGTCCAACCCGGTGGACACTGAAGCTTTCTTT. This sequence encodes CASSLESNPVDTEAFF.

This chain joins TRBV7-2 and TRBJ2-6, with D maybe TRBD1 (6 bases). Trimming shortened V by 1 base and J by 0 bases, and 16 bases separated the two germline ends. Germline V gene sequence: CDR1 SGHTA, CDR2 FQGNSA. The CDR3 sequence is 19 residues long. CDR3 coding DNA: TGTGCCAGCAGCTTAGGTCTAGGACAGCCCATCTCTGGGGCCAACGTCCTGACTTTC. Translating it yields CASSLGLGQPISGANVLTF.

This clone was picked up one time. The V gene is TRBV6-5, the J gene TRBJ1-1, with 8 bases identical to TRBD1. The CDR3 covers 14 residues. Trimming removed 6 bases from V and 3 bases from J; junction bases left unmatched: 6. From germline, CDR1 is MNHEY and CDR2 SVGAGI. The CDR3 coding sequence is TGTGCCAGCAGCCTCAGGGGGCTATACACTGAAGCTTTCTTT. This codes for CASSLRGLYTEAFF.